This entry concerns a single T cell receptor beta chain. The data originate from a study of blood T cell repertoires in COVID-19. The repertoire was sequenced with immunoSEQ multiplex PCR; TCRdb's copy has only in-frame clones and lacks some. Here the sample spans tens of thousands of clones, less than 95% being singletons. Enrollment of patients from Seattle took place during active infection, with longitudinal follow-up. The TCR comes from a man over 45 with COVID-19, enrolled during active disease. Sequencing was done on a sample of peripheral blood.

CDR3 DNA sequence: TGTGCCAGCAGTGCCGGGACACGAGGAAGCAATCAGCCCCAGCATTTT. It is translated as CASSAGTRGSNQPQHF. V and J are TRBV2 and TRBJ1-5; weak D call: TRBD1 (6 bases). This CDR3 region has 16 residues. Per the germline V gene, CDR1 is SNHLY and CDR2 is FYNNEI. The ends were cut back, 4 bases at V and 1 base at J, with 14 bases in the middle. Full variable domain (outside the CDR3, taken from reference TRBV2 and TRBJ1-5): EPEVTQTPSHQVTQMGQEVILRCVPISNHLYFYWYRQILGQKVEFLVSFYNNEISEKSEIFDDQFSVERPDGSNFTLKIRSTKLEDSAMYFCASSAGTRGSNQPQHFGDGTRLSIL.